The clone carrying this TCR beta chain came up many times. Its antigen is still unknown. In germline, CDR1 is DFQATT, CDR2 SNEGSKA (reference sequence). This CDR3 has 12 residues. Trimming shortened V by 5 bases and J by 1 base, and 6 bases separated the two germline ends. Findings and limits, study-wide: In terms of TCR gene usage, tumor memory CD4+ T cells clustered together with blood and lymph node memory CD4+ cells, as well as with lymph node naive CD4+ cells.

TCRdb ran MiXCR on the 5' RACE reads and lists one entry per CDR3 protein. The sample includes around 50,000 distinct CDR3 sequences, 17% of them seen just once. The origin of this receptor is a female donor with breast cancer. The J gene is TRBJ2-1, the V gene TRBV20-1; no clear D gene. The sequencing input was naive CD4+ T cells sorted from blood. The subset was: naive CD4+ T cells, CD4+CD45RA+CD25-. The CDR3 DNA is TGCAGTGCTGGACCTTCCTACAATGAGCAGTTCTTC. As protein: CSAGPSYNEQFF.